This T cell receptor (beta chain) was captured by sequencing in a study of blood T cell repertoires in COVID-19. The CDR3 is made up of 14 amino acids. Germline V gene sequence: CDR1 GTSNPN, CDR2 SVGIG (reference sequence). V was shortened by 2 bases and J by 7 bases, with 12 bases between the two germline ends. This clone was found a few times. Measured with immunoSEQ multiplex PCR; TCRdb has only the in-frame clones, and not every one. The sample gives about 140,000 clones, around 83% of which show up once; about 4.3% is in the top ten. The V and J genes are TRBV30 and TRBJ1-6, with D tentatively TRBD1 (5 bases). The source of this sequence is a woman of 80 years or more with acute or convalescent COVID-19. The sequenced sample was peripheral blood. This chain's CDR3 is CAWSRTLGNSPLHF. In DNA form, the CDR3 reads TGTGCCTGGAGTCGGACACTCGGGAATTCACCCCTCCACTTT. The full variable domain, rest sourced from reference TRBV30 and TRBJ1-6, is SQTIHQWPATLVQPVGSPLSLECTVEGTSNPNLYWYRQAAGRGLQLLFYSVGIGQISSEVPQNLSASRPQDRQFILSSKKLLLSDSGFYLCAWSRTLGNSPLHFGNGTRLTVT.